One and the same sample provided the 20 T cell receptor beta chains below, sequenced in a study of radiation and T cells in renal cell carcinoma. Time point given: baseline pretreatment blood. This sample's treatment: 15 Gy SBRT to primary tumor, nephrectomy 4 weeks later. Assay: immunoSEQ multiplex PCR; the TCRdb copy retains only in-frame clones and omits some. The table lists about 160,000 clones, about nine tenths of them singletons, with over 3.5% in the top ten. Material: blood, obtained from a patient whose treatment included radiotherapy and nephrectomy. These receptors came from an older woman with renal cell carcinoma.

As DNA, the CDR3 is TGTGCCTGGAGTCCGCCGGGACAGGGGGGTTACGAGCAGTACTTC. It translates to CAWSPPGQGGYEQYF. This rearrangement joins TRBV30 to TRBJ2-7, with 11 positions matching TRBD1. After removal of 2 bases from V and 4 bases from J, the junction contained 7 bases not matched to a gene. Germline lookup yields CDR1 GTSNPN and CDR2 SVGIG (reference sequence). This CDR3 region has 15 residues.

The rearrangement links TRBV5-1 to TRBJ2-1; the D gene is possibly TRBD1 (5 bases). The germline gives CDR1 SGHRS, CDR2 YFSETQ. CDR3 size: 15 residues. Trimming pared 2 bases from V and 4 bases from J, leaving 13 bases between. The CDR3 coding sequence is TGCGCCAGCAGCTTTCTGTCAGGACAATACAATGAGCAGTTCTTC. Translated, it gives CASSFLSGQYNEQFF.

V is TRBV19 and J is TRBJ1-2, with D maybe TRBD1 (6 bases). Germline V gene data show CDR1 as LNHDA and CDR2 as SQIVND (reference sequence). V was shortened by 6 bases and J by 2 bases, with 10 bases between the two germline ends. The CDR3 has 13 residues. CDR3 DNA: TGTGCCAGTAGCCTCAGGGGAAACTATGGCTACACCTTC. Translation: CASSLRGNYGYTF.

The chain couples TRBV6-4 to TRBJ2-3; weak D call: TRBD2 (5 bases). Trimming cost V 5 bases and J 3 bases, with 9 bases left between them. The germline gives CDR1 MRHNA, CDR2 SNTAGT. The CDR3 totals 13 residues. CDR3 residues: CASSRRLTDTQYF. In nucleotides, the CDR3 is TGTGCCAGCAGTAGAAGACTAACAGATACGCAGTATTTT.

This clone has just a few counts. Here the CDR3 reads CASSSDRSYGYTF. The CDR3 coding sequence is TGCGCCAGCAGCTCGGACAGGAGTTATGGCTACACCTTC. The V gene is TRBV5-1, the J gene TRBJ1-2; 7 nucleotides line up with TRBD1. Trimming cost V 3 bases and J 5 bases; bases outside gene matches: 4. Germline CDR1 is SGHRS and CDR2 is YFSETQ. CDR3 size: 13 residues.

This clone was picked up one time. The V and J genes are TRBV29-1 and TRBJ1-2; 8 bases are shared with TRBD1. Germline V CDR1 and CDR2: SQVTM, ANQGSEA. The J segment lost 8 bases and the V segment lost 2 bases, leaving 10 bases of the junction unmatched. The CDR3 runs 14 residues. The CDR3 is CSVERSDRVGGYTF. In nucleotides, the CDR3 is TGCAGCGTTGAACGTTCGGACAGGGTTGGAGGCTACACCTTC.

The CDR3 region has the DNA TGTGCCAGCAGCCAAGTGATTCGGCAGGGTGGGACCCAGTACTTC. Its translation: CASSQVIRQGGTQYF. This chain uses TRBV4-2 with TRBJ2-5, with TRBD1 as a possible D gene (5 bases). Germline CDR1 and CDR2: LGHNA and YNFKEQ. Trimming shortened V by 1 base and J by 7 bases, and 16 bases separated the two germline ends. The CDR3 runs 15 residues.

V usage is TRBV9 and J usage is TRBJ2-5; D possibly corresponds to TRBD1 (6 bases). The V and J ends lost 4 bases and 5 bases respectively, with 21 bases between them. The CDR3 is 16 residues long. Germline V gene lookup returns CDR1 SGDLS and CDR2 YYNGEE. In DNA, the CDR3 is TGTGCCAGCAGCCCCCGGGACACCCTTAGAGGGGAGACCCAGTACTTC. It codes for CASSPRDTLRGETQYF.

V and J are TRBV2 and TRBJ1-3, with D unresolved. Deletions cut 4 bases from V and 0 bases from J, with 4 bases between. This CDR3 comprises 13 residues. Germline-derived CDR1 and CDR2 are SNHLY and FYNNEI. As DNA, the CDR3 is TGTGCCAGCAGTGGGAGCTCTGGAAACACCATATATTTT. Encoded protein: CASSGSSGNTIYF.

As to this clone: This sample also contains other DNA sequences that code for the same CDR3. The chain has TRBV5-1 and TRBJ2-5; unclear D gene. Germline V gene sequence: CDR1 SGHRS, CDR2 YFSETQ. The CDR3 spans 12 residues. Trimming cost V 0 bases and J 4 bases, with 4 bases left between them. CDR3 sequence: CASSLEGETQYF. In DNA form, the CDR3 reads TGCGCCAGCAGCTTGGAAGGAGAGACCCAGTACTTC. The full variable domain, completed using reference TRBV5-1 and TRBJ2-5, is KAGVTQTPRYLIKTRGQQVTLSCSPISGHRSVSWYQQTPGQGLQFLFEYFSETQRNKGNFPGRFSGRQFSNSRSEMNVSTLELGDSALYLCASSLEGETQYFGPGTRLLVL.

The genes are TRBV6-1 and TRBJ1-1, with D uncertain. Germline V gives CDR1 MNHNS, CDR2 SASEGT. This CDR3 is 14 amino acids long. Trimming pared 3 bases from V and 0 bases from J, leaving 8 bases between. CDR3 nucleotide sequence: TGTGCCAGCAGTGAGCCGCCCTTGAACACTGAAGCTTTCTTT. Protein: CASSEPPLNTEAFF.

This chain uses TRBV20-1 with TRBJ2-3; no firm D call. The CDR3 spans 10 residues. Trimming left V 7 bases short and J 5 bases short, with 7 bases between. Germline V gives CDR1 DFQATT, CDR2 SNEGSKA (reference sequence). As DNA, the CDR3 is TGCAGTGGCTGGGGAGATACGCAGTATTTT. Its translation: CSGWGDTQYF.

The rearrangement links TRBV6-6 to TRBJ1-5; D is possibly TRBD1 (5 bases). Germline V CDR1 and CDR2: MNHNY, SVGAGI (reference sequence). This CDR3 spans 14 amino acids. V lost 5 bases, J lost 6 bases, and 14 bases lay in between. CDR3: CASSPPPGGQPQHF. CDR3 bases: TGTGCCAGCAGTCCGCCCCCGGGGGGTCAGCCCCAGCATTTT.

This chain connects TRBV6-1 to TRBJ1-5, with D perhaps matching TRBD1 (6 bases). Trimming took off 4 bases at V and 5 bases at J, with 15 bases between the two ends. Germline V CDR1 and CDR2: MNHNS, SASEGT. The CDR3 extends over 15 amino acids. CDR3 in amino acids: CASSGFRGRDQPQHF. CDR3 DNA sequence: TGTGCCAGCAGTGGATTCAGGGGTCGGGATCAGCCCCAGCATTTT.

The chain employs TRBV5-6 and TRBJ2-5; D remains unclear. The CDR3 has 13 residues. CDR1 is SGHDT and CDR2 is YYEEEE in the germline V gene. V lost 0 bases and J 1 base, leaving 4 bases between the germline ends. In DNA, the CDR3 is TGTGCCAGCAGCTTGGACTCCCAAGAGACCCAGTACTTC. It encodes CASSLDSQETQYF. Together with reference TRBV5-6 and TRBJ2-5, the CDR3 gives the full variable domain: DAGVTQSPTHLIKTRGQQVTLRCSPKSGHDTVSWYQQALGQGPQFIFQYYEEEERQRGNFPDRFSGHQFPNYSSELNVNALLLGDSALYLCASSLDSQETQYFGPGTRLLVL.

This chain connects TRBV7-9 to TRBJ1-1, with 7 bases fitting TRBD1. This CDR3 has 14 residues. The V gene's germline CDR1 is SEHNR and CDR2 FQNEAQ (reference sequence). J was trimmed by 0 bases and V by 5 bases; bases with no gene match: 3. DNA for the CDR3: TGTGCCAGCAGCGTGGGACAGATGAACACTGAAGCTTTCTTT. Its translation: CASSVGQMNTEAFF.

The chain recombines TRBV5-6 with TRBJ2-7; TRBD1 matches at 9 bases. The V gene's germline CDR1 is SGHDT and CDR2 YYEEEE. The ends lost 2 bases at V and 1 base at J; junction bases unmatched: 4. The CDR3 consists of 15 residues. CDR3 sequence reads: CASSFRGTGSYEQYF. The CDR3 coding sequence is TGTGCCAGCAGCTTCCGTGGGACAGGGTCCTACGAGCAGTACTTC.

This CDR3 is CASSTSQRRTEAFF. CDR3 bases: TGTGCCAGTAGTACGTCCCAACGTCGCACTGAAGCTTTCTTT. The chain joins TRBV19 to TRBJ1-1; no definite D call. From germline, CDR1 is LNHDA and CDR2 SQIVND (reference sequence). This CDR3 is 14 amino acids long. Trimming removed 4 bases from V and 4 bases from J, with 13 bases in between.

The DNA for the CDR3 is TGTGCCAGCTTGGTCAAGACTAGCGGGGAAGAGACCCAGTACTTC. Translating gives CASLVKTSGEETQYF. The chain has TRBV2 and TRBJ2-5, with TRBD2 matching over 11 bases. Trimming took 8 bases from V and 3 from J; bases not matched to a gene: 8. The CDR3 has 15 amino acids. CDR1 and CDR2 (germline): SNHLY, FYNNEI. Full variable domain (remainder filled in from reference TRBV2 and TRBJ2-5): EPEVTQTPSHQVTQMGQEVILRCVPISNHLYFYWYRQILGQKVEFLVSFYNNEISEKSEIFDDQFSVERPDGSNFTLKIRSTKLEDSAMYFCASLVKTSGEETQYFGPGTRLLVL.

The chain joins TRBV18 to TRBJ1-2; TRBD1 agrees at 7 bases. CDR1 and CDR2 from the germline V gene are KGHSH and LQKENI. This CDR3 region has 13 residues. J lost 4 bases, V lost 3 bases, and 2 bases had no gene match. The CDR3: CASSPDRSYGYTF. The CDR3 coding sequence is TGTGCCAGCTCACCGGACAGGAGCTATGGCTACACCTTC.